What follows are 30 T cell receptor beta chains derived from one specimen sequenced in a study of cytomegalovirus exposure and HLA in healthy donors. 13 Jbeta primers and 60 Vbeta primers were used for the PCR. Assay used: immunoSEQ multiplex PCR; TCRdb lists only in-frame clones, some missing. The data hold around 150,000 clones, with more than 80% observed a single time. Input material: PBMCs. The receptors stem from a young woman in good health and CMV-seropositive.

V is TRBV11-2 and J is TRBJ1-5; perhaps TRBD1 as D (6 bases). Germline values: CDR1 SGHAT, CDR2 FQNNGV. The CDR3 covers 14 residues. The V and J ends lost 1 base and 3 bases respectively, with 7 bases between them. Here the CDR3 DNA reads TGTGCCAGCAGCTTAGGACAGGCCAATCAGCCCCAGCATTTT. It specifies CASSLGQANQPQHF. The variable domain in full, with the rest retrieved from reference TRBV11-2 and TRBJ1-5, is EAGVAQSPRYKIIEKRQSVAFWCNPISGHATLYWYQQILGQGPKLLIQFQNNGVVDDSQLPKDRFSAERLKGVDSTLKIQPAKLEDSAVYLCASSLGQANQPQHFGDGTRLSIL.

The chain uses TRBV4-1 and TRBJ2-3; 8 nucleotides match TRBD2. V shed 0 bases, J shed 5 bases, and the junction held 7 bases outside the gene matches. The CDR3 length is 16 residues. The germline V gene encodes CDR1 MGHRA and CDR2 YSYEKL. The CDR3 region is CASSQEAGGGLDTQYF. The CDR3 DNA sequence: TGCGCCAGCAGCCAAGAGGCGGGGGGAGGGTTAGATACGCAGTATTTT.

This clone was recorded a few times. The V gene is TRBV4-1, the J gene TRBJ1-1; 8 bases line up with TRBD1. V trimming: 4 bases; J trimming: 6 bases; junction bases outside the gene matches: 4. The CDR3 loop spans 13 amino acids. Germline lookup yields CDR1 MGHRA and CDR2 YSYEKL. Here the CDR3 reads CASSLQGAAEAFF. The CDR3 DNA follows: TGCGCCAGCAGCCTTCAGGGGGCCGCTGAAGCTTTCTTT.

Of note for this clone: This same CDR3 is encoded by further DNA sequences in the sample. This rearrangement joins TRBV2 to TRBJ2-5; D uncertain. Germline V gives CDR1 SNHLY, CDR2 FYNNEI. Trimming pared 3 bases from V and 2 bases from J, leaving 7 bases between. This CDR3 has 13 residues. Written as DNA, the CDR3 is TGTGCCAGCAGTGACGTCGGTCAAGAGACCCAGTACTTC. Translation: CASSDVGQETQYF.

The rearrangement links TRBV29-1 to TRBJ2-3, with 8 nucleotides matching TRBD2. This CDR3 has 15 residues. The V segment lost 0 bases and the J segment 2 bases; nucleotides outside the gene matches: 4. The germline V gene encodes CDR1 SQVTM and CDR2 ANQGSEA. For the CDR3, the DNA is TGCAGCGTTGAAGATACTAGCGGAGCCACAGATACGCAGTATTTT. This translates into CSVEDTSGATDTQYF.

A word on this clone: Other DNA variants within this sample encode the same CDR3. V gene TRBV30 combines with J gene TRBJ2-7; weak D call: TRBD2 (5 bases). Trimming pared 0 bases from V and 3 bases from J, leaving 9 bases between. The germline CDR1 and CDR2 sequences are GTSNPN and SVGIG (reference sequence). The CDR3 length is 13 residues. CDR3 coding DNA: TGTGCCTGGAGTGTCCGGGGAATCTACGAGCAGTACTTC. Amino acid sequence: CAWSVRGIYEQYF.

This chain links TRBV28 with TRBJ1-3; no firm D call. From germline, CDR1 is MDHEN and CDR2 SYDVKM. This CDR3 has 13 residues. V was trimmed by 3 bases and J by 1 base, leaving 4 bases between them. As DNA, the CDR3 is TGTGCCAGCAGTTTCAGTTCTGGAAACACCATATATTTT. It yields the protein CASSFSSGNTIYF.

The chain's CDR3 is CASSKHTAGYEKLFF. Here the CDR3 DNA reads TGTGCCAGCAGCAAGCACACCGCGGGATATGAAAAACTGTTTTTT. This chain connects TRBV9 to TRBJ1-4; D not resolved. This CDR3 region has 15 residues. V was shortened by 4 bases and J by 6 bases, with 16 bases between the two germline ends. In germline, CDR1 is SGDLS, CDR2 YYNGEE.

In its sample, this clone was seen once. At one boundary the junction diverges from the germline segment, which might be a read error. The J gene is TRBJ2-7, the V gene TRBV4-1; 8 nucleotides align to TRBD1. Germline CDR1 and CDR2: MGHRA and YSYEKL. The CDR3 is made up of 16 amino acids. CDR3 sequence (DNA): TGCGCCAGCGGCCAAGACGGGACAGGAAGCTCCTACGAGCAGTACTTC. This encodes CASGQDGTGSSYEQYF.

The V and J genes are TRBV11-2 and TRBJ1-2, with 8 bases fitting TRBD1. Germline CDR1 reads SGHAT; CDR2 reads FQNNGV. Trimming at V came to 4 bases and at J to 6 bases, leaving 10 bases not matched to a gene. This CDR3 has 15 amino acids. The CDR3 spells CASSSHRGKVNGYTF. The CDR3 bases are TGTGCCAGCAGCTCGCACAGGGGGAAGGTCAATGGCTACACCTTC.

This clone was detected a few times. The CDR3 DNA sequence: TGTGCCAGTGCAACAGGGGGTTTGGGAGGAAACACCATATATTTT. Translated, it gives CASATGGLGGNTIYF. This rearrangement joins TRBV27 to TRBJ1-3, with 8 bases aligning to TRBD1. V dropped 9 bases and J dropped 4; count of bases not matched to a gene: 11. CDR3 length: 15 residues. The germline V gene encodes CDR1 MNHEY and CDR2 SMNVEV (reference sequence).

Worth noting for this clone: A read error may account for a junction end that differs from germline. V is TRBV7-9 and J is TRBJ2-1; D not resolved. Germline CDR1 is SEHNR and CDR2 is FQNEAQ (reference sequence). CDR3 length equals 10 residues. The CDR3 DNA follows: TGTTCCAGCAGCATCGATGAGCAGTTCTTC. This sequence encodes CSSSIDEQFF.

The chain carries TRBV6-4 and TRBJ2-6, with D perhaps matching TRBD1 (6 bases). Germline CDR1 reads MRHNA; CDR2 reads SNTAGT. The V end was cut by 4 bases, the J end by 3 bases, with 10 bases between. This CDR3 has 15 amino acids. CDR3 loop: CASSAQGLGANVLTF. The CDR3, as DNA: TGTGCCAGCAGTGCCCAGGGGCTTGGGGCCAACGTCCTGACTTTC.

The chain couples TRBV6-6 to TRBJ1-1; TRBD1 agrees at 9 bases. Unmatched junction bases numbered 6, after V lost 5 bases and J lost 2 bases. Germline V gene sequence: CDR1 MNHNY, CDR2 SVGAGI (reference sequence). There are 15 residues in the CDR3. CDR3 coding DNA: TGTGCCAGCAGTCGACCGGGACAGGGAAACACTGAAGCTTTCTTT. Its translation: CASSRPGQGNTEAFF.

The V and J genes are TRBV9 and TRBJ2-5, with 15 nucleotides matching TRBD2. The V and J ends lost 3 bases and 7 bases, in that order; junction bases with no gene match: 13. Germline-derived CDR1 and CDR2 are SGDLS and YYNGEE. The CDR3 has 18 amino acids. The DNA of the CDR3 is TGTGCCAGCAGCGCCCAGGGACTAGCGGGGGGCCCCGCGGGGACCCAGTACTTC. Translating it yields CASSAQGLAGGPAGTQYF.

The chain joins TRBV7-9 to TRBJ2-1; TRBD2 matches at 7 bases. V lost 0 bases and J lost 5; bases outside the gene matches: 7. CDR1 SEHNR and CDR2 FQNEAQ come from the germline V gene (reference sequence). The CDR3 covers 16 residues. DNA of the CDR3: TGTGCCAGCAGCTTAGCGGCTAGCGGTGTCCACAATGAGCAGTTCTTC. It specifies CASSLAASGVHNEQFF.

This sequence joins TRBV5-1 and TRBJ2-1, with D possibly being TRBD2 (5 bases). The CDR3 has 13 amino acids. In germline, CDR1 is SGHRS, CDR2 YFSETQ. Deletions cut 1 base from V and 7 bases from J, with 9 bases between. The CDR3 reads CASSLFTGNEQFF. Here the CDR3 DNA reads TGCGCCAGCAGCTTGTTTACGGGGAATGAGCAGTTCTTC. Based on the CDR3 plus reference TRBV5-1 and TRBJ2-1, the full variable domain is KAGVTQTPRYLIKTRGQQVTLSCSPISGHRSVSWYQQTPGQGLQFLFEYFSETQRNKGNFPGRFSGRQFSNSRSEMNVSTLELGDSALYLCASSLFTGNEQFFGPGTRLTVL.

V gene TRBV5-4 combines with J gene TRBJ2-1, with 9 bases aligning to TRBD2. This CDR3 is 13 amino acids long. V was clipped by 7 bases and J by 7 bases; unmatched bases: 6. Germline CDR1 and CDR2: SGHNT and YYREEE (reference sequence). The CDR3 region is CASVGLAGNEQFF. The CDR3 nucleotides are TGTGCCAGCGTGGGGCTAGCGGGGAATGAGCAGTTCTTC.

J is TRBJ2-3 and V is TRBV12-1; TRBD2 is the table's D call and was not checked against the DNA. TRBV12-1 is an annotated pseudogene. This CDR3 is built from 15 residues. CDR3 bases: TGTGCCAGCCAGGATTGGGGGGAACTAACCTTAACGCAGTATTTT. Amino acid sequence: CASQDWGELTLTQYF.

V gene TRBV5-1 combines with J gene TRBJ1-2; a possible D gene is TRBD1 (6 bases). Germline V lookup: CDR1 SGHRS, CDR2 YFSETQ. Trimming removed 3 bases from V and 8 bases from J, with 17 bases in between. The CDR3 covers 14 residues. This CDR3 is CASSSSRAGEGYTF. In DNA form, the CDR3 reads TGCGCCAGCAGCTCATCAAGGGCAGGGGAAGGCTACACCTTC.

The chain uses TRBV7-3 and TRBJ2-1, with TRBD2 identical over 12 bases. The CDR3 consists of 15 residues. Unmatched junction bases numbered 3, after V lost 4 bases and J lost 5 bases. Germline assignment: CDR1 SGHTA and CDR2 FQGTGA. Written as DNA, the CDR3 is TGTGCCAGCAGCTGGACTAGCGGGGAGGACAATGAGCAGTTCTTC. Translating gives CASSWTSGEDNEQFF.

CDR3 amino acids: CASSESDPGQESYNEQFF. The CDR3 bases are TGTGCCAGCAGTGAATCAGACCCGGGACAGGAATCTTACAATGAGCAGTTCTTC. The rearrangement links TRBV2 to TRBJ2-1, with 8 bases that match TRBD1. The V segment lost 2 bases and the J segment 4 bases; nucleotides outside the gene matches: 13. The CDR3 length is 18 residues. Per germline, CDR1 SNHLY and CDR2 FYNNEI.

Of note for this clone: Other DNA sequences from this sample encode an identical CDR3 as well. The genes are TRBV7-3 and TRBJ1-2; possibly TRBD1 for D (6 bases). The CDR3 sequence is 13 residues long. CDR1 is SGHTA, CDR2 FQGTGA, per germline. The ends were cut back, 5 bases at V and 5 bases at J, with 12 bases in the middle. The CDR3 loop is CASSPGQLYGYTF. The CDR3 nucleotides are TGTGCCAGCAGCCCAGGACAGTTGTATGGCTACACCTTC.

The chain couples TRBV10-2 to TRBJ2-1; tentative D call: TRBD2 (6 bases). Trimming pared 4 bases from V and 7 bases from J, leaving 11 bases between. CDR1 and CDR2 from the germline V gene are WSHSY and SAAADI. The CDR3 has 13 residues. The CDR3 DNA sequence: TGCGCCAGCAGTGGCCCCCGGGGGAATGAGCAGTTCTTC. It is translated as CASSGPRGNEQFF.

This clone appeared a few times. The DNA of the CDR3 is TGCGCCAGCAGCTTGCAGGGCCGCTCAAATGAGCAGTTCTTC. It encodes CASSLQGRSNEQFF. This chain connects TRBV5-1 to TRBJ2-1; weak D call: TRBD1 (5 bases). This CDR3 region has 14 residues. V lost 1 base and J 7 bases, leaving 12 bases between the germline ends. Germline V gives CDR1 SGHRS, CDR2 YFSETQ.

The chain uses TRBV2 and TRBJ2-4; D is possibly TRBD1 (6 bases). The CDR3 is made up of 13 amino acids. The V gene's germline CDR1 is SNHLY and CDR2 FYNNEI. V lost 6 bases and J 6 bases, leaving 12 bases between the germline ends. The CDR3 is CASRGDKGNIQYF. DNA for the CDR3: TGTGCCAGCAGGGGGGACAAGGGAAACATTCAGTACTTC.

This chain connects TRBV9 to TRBJ2-5, with 9 positions matching TRBD1. Germline V CDR1 and CDR2: SGDLS, YYNGEE. Germline trimming cut 2 bases from V and 5 bases from J; bases unmatched to any gene: 7. The CDR3 covers 15 residues. The CDR3 DNA reads as TGTGCCAGCAGCGTCTGGACAGGGGTGGGGGAGACCCAGTACTTC. Translation: CASSVWTGVGETQYF. The full variable domain, completed using reference TRBV9 and TRBJ2-5, is DSGVTQTPKHLITATGQRVTLRCSPRSGDLSVYWYQQSLDQGLQFLIQYYNGEERAKGNILERFSAQQFPDLHSELNLSSLELGDSALYFCASSVWTGVGETQYFGPGTRLLVL.

The chain employs TRBV28 and TRBJ2-5; TRBD1 agrees at 7 bases. Germline CDR1 MDHEN, CDR2 SYDVKM. J gave up 7 bases and V 5 bases, and 16 bases lay outside the gene matches. This CDR3 has 16 residues. CDR3 coding DNA: TGTGCCAGCAGTCCAACTCACTCGACAGGGTTGGCGACCCAGTACTTC. Protein: CASSPTHSTGLATQYF.

The chain carries TRBV11-3 and TRBJ2-7, with 8 nucleotides matching TRBD1. Germline CDR1 reads SGHNT; CDR2 reads YENEEA. J gave up 5 bases and V 5 bases, and 11 bases lay outside the gene matches. This CDR3 is built from 15 residues. The CDR3 is CASSLQGANRDEQYF. CDR3 bases: TGTGCCAGCAGCCTTCAGGGGGCCAATCGGGACGAGCAGTACTTC.

The chain combines TRBV12-5 with TRBJ1-3, with 8 positions matching TRBD1. V was clipped by 2 bases and J by 3 bases; unmatched bases: 6. Per the germline V gene, CDR1 is LGHNT and CDR2 is FRNRAP. The length of the CDR3 is 16 residues. CDR3 DNA sequence: TGTGCTAGTGGTTTGATGCAGGGGGCGAGTGGAAACACCATATATTTT. This codes for CASGLMQGASGNTIYF.